Listed below are T cell receptor beta chains from one sample, sequenced in a study of cytomegalovirus exposure and HLA in healthy donors. The method was immunoSEQ multiplex PCR; TCRdb's version includes in-frame clones alone and lacks a portion of them. The sample has some 150,000 clones; roughly 62% are singletons. Sequences were obtained from PBMCs. Every receptor here comes from a man in his sixties in good health and CMV-seronegative. CDR3s include the opening cysteine and the closing phenylalanine or tryptophan. A D gene is named only where the DNA matches it firmly. The size of a clone is reported for some rows only, either as once, few or many, or as a class for expanded clones.

d_call: TRBD2
j_call: TRBJ2-3
v_call: TRBV4-1
clone_size: -
cdr3_aa: CASSQGLAGSTDTQYF
cdr3_nt: TGCGCCAGCAGCCAAGGGCTAGCGGGGAGCACAGATACGCAGTATTTT

d_call: TRBD1
j_call: TRBJ2-7
v_call: TRBV2
clone_size: -
cdr3_aa: CASSEGREGQGAYEQYF
cdr3_nt: TGTGCCAGCAGTGAAGGAAGGGAAGGACAGGGGGCTTACGAGCAGTACTTC

d_call: TRBD2
j_call: TRBJ2-3
v_call: TRBV7-3
clone_size: few
cdr3_aa: CASSSAGLAEGRTDTQYF
cdr3_nt: TGTGCCAGCAGCTCAGCGGGACTAGCGGAGGGGCGCACAGATACGCAGTATTTT

d_call: TRBD1
j_call: TRBJ1-1
v_call: TRBV6-6
clone_size: few
cdr3_aa: CASSKAGQGDTEAFF
cdr3_nt: TGTGCCAGCAGTAAAGCAGGACAGGGTGACACTGAAGCTTTCTTT

d_call: TRBD2
j_call: TRBJ2-1
v_call: TRBV28
clone_size: few
cdr3_aa: CASKFNGGGYNEQFF
cdr3_nt: TGTGCCAGCAAATTTAATGGGGGGGGGTACAATGAGCAGTTCTTC

d_call: TRBD1
j_call: TRBJ2-7
v_call: TRBV15
clone_size: -
cdr3_aa: CATSRQGATYEQYF
cdr3_nt: TGTGCCACCAGCAGACAGGGGGCCACCTACGAGCAGTACTTC

d_call: TRBD1
j_call: TRBJ1-4
v_call: TRBV28
clone_size: -
cdr3_aa: CASSYRGGNEKLFF
cdr3_nt: TGTGCCAGCAGTTACAGGGGAGGTAACGAAAAACTGTTTTTT

d_call: -
j_call: TRBJ1-5
v_call: TRBV19
clone_size: -
cdr3_aa: CASSIRGDDQPQHF
cdr3_nt: TGTGCCAGTAGTATCCGGGGGGATGATCAGCCCCAGCATTTT

d_call: TRBD2
j_call: TRBJ2-1
v_call: TRBV6-4
clone_size: -
cdr3_aa: CASSESLRLTGTSVANEQFF
cdr3_nt: TGTGCCAGCAGTGAATCGCTGCGGTTGACCGGGACTAGCGTGGCCAATGAGCAGTTCTTC

d_call: TRBD1
j_call: TRBJ2-7
v_call: TRBV29-1
clone_size: -
cdr3_aa: CSVGRDRDNEQYF
cdr3_nt: TGCAGCGTTGGGCGGGACAGGGATAACGAGCAGTACTTC

d_call: TRBD2
j_call: TRBJ2-7
v_call: TRBV19
clone_size: few
cdr3_aa: CASSSSSGMTHEQYF
cdr3_nt: TGTGCCAGTAGTAGTTCTAGCGGGATGACCCACGAGCAGTACTTC

d_call: TRBD1
j_call: TRBJ2-6
v_call: TRBV4-1
clone_size: -
cdr3_aa: CASSQIAGTGDSGANVLTF
cdr3_nt: TGCGCCAGCTCCCAAATAGCCGGGACAGGAGACTCTGGGGCCAACGTCCTGACTTTC

d_call: -
j_call: TRBJ1-6
v_call: TRBV6-6
clone_size: -
cdr3_aa: CASSPTGSYNSPLHF
cdr3_nt: TGTGCCAGCAGTCCCACAGGATCCTATAATTCACCCCTCCACTTT

d_call: -
j_call: TRBJ2-1
v_call: TRBV18
clone_size: few
cdr3_aa: CASSPLAESSYNEQFF
cdr3_nt: TGTGCCAGCTCACCTTTAGCGGAAAGCTCCTACAATGAGCAGTTCTTC

d_call: -
j_call: TRBJ2-3
v_call: TRBV7-9
clone_size: -
cdr3_aa: CASSTPTVRTSSTDTQYF
cdr3_nt: TGTGCCAGCAGCACCCCGACAGTCCGGACCTCTAGCACAGATACGCAGTATTTT

d_call: -
j_call: TRBJ1-5
v_call: TRBV6-5
clone_size: -
cdr3_aa: CASSYSGEGRGQPQHF
cdr3_nt: TGTGCCAGCAGTTACTCAGGGGAGGGGCGGGGGCAGCCCCAGCATTTT

d_call: -
j_call: TRBJ1-1
v_call: TRBV9
clone_size: -
cdr3_aa: CASSVEGQGSTEAFF
cdr3_nt: TGTGCCAGCAGCGTAGAGGGGCAGGGGAGCACTGAAGCTTTCTTT

d_call: TRBD1
j_call: TRBJ2-7
v_call: TRBV29-1
clone_size: -
cdr3_aa: CSVTGTAPERTSYEQYF
cdr3_nt: TGCAGCGTTACTGGGACAGCCCCCGAGAGAACCTCCTACGAGCAGTACTTC

d_call: TRBD2
j_call: TRBJ2-7
v_call: TRBV6-1
clone_size: -
cdr3_aa: CASSDGTSDEQYF
cdr3_nt: TGTGCCAGCAGTGATGGGACTAGCGACGAGCAGTACTTC

d_call: -
j_call: TRBJ2-7
v_call: TRBV7-9
clone_size: -
cdr3_aa: CASSPYSYEQYF
cdr3_nt: TGTGCCAGCAGCCCGTACAGCTACGAGCAGTACTTC

d_call: TRBD2
j_call: TRBJ2-2
v_call: TRBV5-1
clone_size: few
cdr3_aa: CASHLAGDTGELFF
cdr3_nt: TGCGCCAGTCACCTAGCGGGAGACACCGGGGAGCTGTTTTTT

d_call: -
j_call: TRBJ2-7
v_call: TRBV29-1
clone_size: -
cdr3_aa: CSARQGGSYEQYF
cdr3_nt: TGCAGCGCTCGACAGGGAGGTTCCTACGAGCAGTACTTC

d_call: TRBD2
j_call: TRBJ2-2
v_call: TRBV28
clone_size: -
cdr3_aa: CASQRGPRGDGELFF
cdr3_nt: TGTGCCAGCCAACGCGGGCCCCGGGGGGACGGGGAGCTGTTTTTT

d_call: -
j_call: TRBJ2-1
v_call: TRBV9
clone_size: -
cdr3_aa: CASSVAWQDNEQFF
cdr3_nt: TGTGCCAGCAGCGTAGCTTGGCAGGACAATGAGCAGTTCTTC

d_call: TRBD1
j_call: TRBJ2-2
v_call: TRBV10-2
clone_size: -
cdr3_aa: CASKDRASTGELFF
cdr3_nt: TGCGCCAGCAAGGACAGGGCTAGCACCGGGGAGCTGTTTTTT

d_call: -
j_call: TRBJ2-1
v_call: TRBV2
clone_size: -
cdr3_aa: CASRQGNSYYNEQFF
cdr3_nt: TGTGCCAGCAGGCAGGGGAACTCCTACTACAATGAGCAGTTCTTC

d_call: -
j_call: TRBJ1-1
v_call: TRBV14
clone_size: -
cdr3_aa: CASSQGTGIEAFF
cdr3_nt: TGTGCCAGCAGCCAAGGGACCGGGATTGAAGCTTTCTTT

d_call: -
j_call: TRBJ2-2
v_call: TRBV5-1
clone_size: -
cdr3_aa: CASSLSVSTGELFF
cdr3_nt: TGCGCCAGCAGCTTGAGCGTGTCCACCGGGGAGCTGTTTTTT

d_call: TRBD1
j_call: TRBJ2-7
v_call: TRBV7-6
clone_size: -
cdr3_aa: CASSHGTASEQYF
cdr3_nt: TGTGCCAGCAGCCACGGGACAGCATCCGAGCAGTACTTC

d_call: -
j_call: TRBJ2-2
v_call: TRBV27
clone_size: -
cdr3_aa: CASSLLGQGNTGELFF
cdr3_nt: TGTGCCAGCAGTTTACTCGGGCAGGGGAACACCGGGGAGCTGTTTTTT

d_call: -
j_call: TRBJ1-6
v_call: TRBV6-5
clone_size: -
cdr3_aa: CASSYGQGGSPLHF
cdr3_nt: TGTGCCAGCAGTTACGGACAAGGCGGTTCACCCCTCCACTTT

d_call: TRBD1
j_call: TRBJ2-1
v_call: TRBV7-3
clone_size: few
cdr3_aa: CASSVTPLGQGDYEQFF
cdr3_nt: TGTGCCAGCAGCGTAACGCCCCTCGGACAGGGGGATTATGAGCAGTTCTTC

d_call: -
j_call: TRBJ2-7
v_call: TRBV28
clone_size: -
cdr3_aa: CASRGGSYEQYF
cdr3_nt: TGTGCCAGCAGAGGGGGTTCCTACGAGCAGTACTTC

d_call: TRBD1
j_call: TRBJ1-4
v_call: TRBV28
clone_size: -
cdr3_aa: CATYREGQGGEKLFF
cdr3_nt: TGTGCCACCTATCGGGAGGGACAGGGGGGTGAAAAACTGTTTTTT

d_call: TRBD2
j_call: TRBJ2-3
v_call: TRBV10-3
clone_size: -
cdr3_aa: CAIAPAGGPPGTDTQYF
cdr3_nt: TGTGCCATCGCTCCGGCGGGAGGCCCCCCCGGCACAGATACGCAGTATTTT

d_call: -
j_call: TRBJ2-7
v_call: TRBV2
clone_size: -
cdr3_aa: CASSEWSGTPQYF
cdr3_nt: TGTGCCAGCAGTGAATGGTCTGGGACACCCCAGTACTTC

d_call: -
j_call: TRBJ2-1
v_call: TRBV6-4
clone_size: -
cdr3_aa: CASSDSATEFYNEQFF
cdr3_nt: TGTGCCAGCAGTGACTCAGCTACAGAGTTCTACAATGAGCAGTTCTTC

d_call: -
j_call: TRBJ1-2
v_call: TRBV28
clone_size: -
cdr3_aa: CASHIAGDFYGYTF
cdr3_nt: TGTGCCAGCCACATCGCGGGGGATTTCTATGGCTACACCTTC

d_call: TRBD1
j_call: TRBJ1-1
v_call: TRBV27
clone_size: -
cdr3_aa: CASSSGTGTEAFF
cdr3_nt: TGTGCCAGCAGTTCCGGGACAGGGACTGAAGCTTTCTTT

d_call: -
j_call: TRBJ1-4
v_call: TRBV11-2
clone_size: few
cdr3_aa: CASSPGAGGQKLFF
cdr3_nt: TGTGCCAGCAGCCCAGGGGCGGGGGGGCAAAAACTGTTTTTT

d_call: -
j_call: TRBJ2-3
v_call: TRBV28
clone_size: -
cdr3_aa: CASSGSGTDTQYF
cdr3_nt: TGTGCCAGCAGCGGATCGGGAACAGATACGCAGTATTTT

d_call: TRBD1
j_call: TRBJ1-2
v_call: TRBV18
clone_size: -
cdr3_aa: CASSRDSPTLLTNYGYTF
cdr3_nt: TGTGCCAGCTCGCGGGACAGCCCGACATTACTTACTAACTATGGCTACACCTTC

d_call: TRBD1
j_call: TRBJ2-7
v_call: TRBV19
clone_size: -
cdr3_aa: CASRVEDRANEQYF
cdr3_nt: TGTGCCAGTAGGGTGGAGGACAGGGCTAACGAGCAGTACTTC

d_call: -
j_call: TRBJ2-2
v_call: TRBV4-3
clone_size: once
cdr3_aa: CASSQRGHGGTGELFF
cdr3_nt: TGCGCCAGCAGCCAAAGGGGCCACGGGGGCACCGGGGAGCTGTTTTTT

d_call: -
j_call: TRBJ1-5
v_call: TRBV10-2
clone_size: -
cdr3_aa: CASGRGGNQPQHF
cdr3_nt: TGCGCCAGCGGTAGGGGGGGGAATCAGCCCCAGCATTTT

d_call: -
j_call: TRBJ2-5
v_call: TRBV11-2
clone_size: -
cdr3_aa: CASTSSEPEETQYF
cdr3_nt: TGTGCCAGCACTTCTAGTGAGCCCGAGGAGACCCAGTACTTC

d_call: -
j_call: TRBJ2-1
v_call: TRBV28
clone_size: -
cdr3_aa: CASLKGAGPIYNEQFF
cdr3_nt: TGTGCCAGCCTCAAAGGCGCGGGTCCTATTTACAATGAGCAGTTCTTC

d_call: -
j_call: TRBJ1-4
v_call: TRBV11-2
clone_size: once
cdr3_aa: CASSFRALNEKLFF
cdr3_nt: TGTGCCAGCAGCTTCAGGGCCCTTAATGAAAAACTGTTTTTT

d_call: -
j_call: TRBJ2-5
v_call: TRBV5-6
clone_size: -
cdr3_aa: CASSQIRAGWPQETQYF
cdr3_nt: TGTGCCAGCAGCCAGATACGGGCGGGGTGGCCCCAAGAGACCCAGTACTTC

d_call: -
j_call: TRBJ1-5
v_call: TRBV19
clone_size: -
cdr3_aa: CASSISITDQPQHF
cdr3_nt: TGTGCCAGTAGTATATCTATAACAGATCAGCCCCAGCATTTT

d_call: TRBD1
j_call: TRBJ1-2
v_call: TRBV2
clone_size: few
cdr3_aa: CASRKGQGYYGYTF
cdr3_nt: TGTGCCAGCAGGAAAGGACAGGGATACTATGGCTACACCTTC

d_call: TRBD1
j_call: TRBJ1-1
v_call: TRBV27
clone_size: -
cdr3_aa: CASSLSTGRAFF
cdr3_nt: TGTGCCAGCAGTTTATCGACAGGGCGGGCTTTCTTT

d_call: -
j_call: TRBJ1-3
v_call: TRBV5-1
clone_size: -
cdr3_aa: CASSPGSEDTIYF
cdr3_nt: TGCGCCAGCAGCCCGGGATCTGAGGACACCATATATTTT

d_call: -
j_call: TRBJ1-6
v_call: TRBV9
clone_size: few
cdr3_aa: CASSSAGNNSPLHF
cdr3_nt: TGTGCCAGCAGTTCGGCGGGGAACAATTCACCCCTCCACTTT

d_call: -
j_call: TRBJ2-7
v_call: TRBV5-1
clone_size: few
cdr3_aa: CASGASPDYEQYF
cdr3_nt: TGCGCCAGCGGAGCTTCTCCGGACTACGAGCAGTACTTC

d_call: -
j_call: TRBJ2-3
v_call: TRBV5-1
clone_size: -
cdr3_aa: CASSLGGADTQYF
cdr3_nt: TGCGCCAGCAGCTTAGGGGGTGCAGATACGCAGTATTTT